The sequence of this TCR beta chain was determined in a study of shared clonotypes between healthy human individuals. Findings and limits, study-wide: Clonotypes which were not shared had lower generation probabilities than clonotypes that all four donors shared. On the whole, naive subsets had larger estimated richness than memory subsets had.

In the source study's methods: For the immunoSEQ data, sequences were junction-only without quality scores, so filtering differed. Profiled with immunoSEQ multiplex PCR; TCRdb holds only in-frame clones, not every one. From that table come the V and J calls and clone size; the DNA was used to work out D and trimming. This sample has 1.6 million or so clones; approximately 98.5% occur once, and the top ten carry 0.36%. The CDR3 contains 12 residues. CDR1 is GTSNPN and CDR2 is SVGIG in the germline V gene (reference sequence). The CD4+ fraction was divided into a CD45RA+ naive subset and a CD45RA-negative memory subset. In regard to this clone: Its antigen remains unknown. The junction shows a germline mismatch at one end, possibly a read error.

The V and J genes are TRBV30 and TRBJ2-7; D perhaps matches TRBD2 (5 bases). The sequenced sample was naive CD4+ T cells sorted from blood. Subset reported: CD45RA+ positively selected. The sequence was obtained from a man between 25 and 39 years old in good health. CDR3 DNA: TGTGCCTGGAGTGTCGGACTGGCGTTGGTTTGGTTC. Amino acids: CAWSVGLALVWF.